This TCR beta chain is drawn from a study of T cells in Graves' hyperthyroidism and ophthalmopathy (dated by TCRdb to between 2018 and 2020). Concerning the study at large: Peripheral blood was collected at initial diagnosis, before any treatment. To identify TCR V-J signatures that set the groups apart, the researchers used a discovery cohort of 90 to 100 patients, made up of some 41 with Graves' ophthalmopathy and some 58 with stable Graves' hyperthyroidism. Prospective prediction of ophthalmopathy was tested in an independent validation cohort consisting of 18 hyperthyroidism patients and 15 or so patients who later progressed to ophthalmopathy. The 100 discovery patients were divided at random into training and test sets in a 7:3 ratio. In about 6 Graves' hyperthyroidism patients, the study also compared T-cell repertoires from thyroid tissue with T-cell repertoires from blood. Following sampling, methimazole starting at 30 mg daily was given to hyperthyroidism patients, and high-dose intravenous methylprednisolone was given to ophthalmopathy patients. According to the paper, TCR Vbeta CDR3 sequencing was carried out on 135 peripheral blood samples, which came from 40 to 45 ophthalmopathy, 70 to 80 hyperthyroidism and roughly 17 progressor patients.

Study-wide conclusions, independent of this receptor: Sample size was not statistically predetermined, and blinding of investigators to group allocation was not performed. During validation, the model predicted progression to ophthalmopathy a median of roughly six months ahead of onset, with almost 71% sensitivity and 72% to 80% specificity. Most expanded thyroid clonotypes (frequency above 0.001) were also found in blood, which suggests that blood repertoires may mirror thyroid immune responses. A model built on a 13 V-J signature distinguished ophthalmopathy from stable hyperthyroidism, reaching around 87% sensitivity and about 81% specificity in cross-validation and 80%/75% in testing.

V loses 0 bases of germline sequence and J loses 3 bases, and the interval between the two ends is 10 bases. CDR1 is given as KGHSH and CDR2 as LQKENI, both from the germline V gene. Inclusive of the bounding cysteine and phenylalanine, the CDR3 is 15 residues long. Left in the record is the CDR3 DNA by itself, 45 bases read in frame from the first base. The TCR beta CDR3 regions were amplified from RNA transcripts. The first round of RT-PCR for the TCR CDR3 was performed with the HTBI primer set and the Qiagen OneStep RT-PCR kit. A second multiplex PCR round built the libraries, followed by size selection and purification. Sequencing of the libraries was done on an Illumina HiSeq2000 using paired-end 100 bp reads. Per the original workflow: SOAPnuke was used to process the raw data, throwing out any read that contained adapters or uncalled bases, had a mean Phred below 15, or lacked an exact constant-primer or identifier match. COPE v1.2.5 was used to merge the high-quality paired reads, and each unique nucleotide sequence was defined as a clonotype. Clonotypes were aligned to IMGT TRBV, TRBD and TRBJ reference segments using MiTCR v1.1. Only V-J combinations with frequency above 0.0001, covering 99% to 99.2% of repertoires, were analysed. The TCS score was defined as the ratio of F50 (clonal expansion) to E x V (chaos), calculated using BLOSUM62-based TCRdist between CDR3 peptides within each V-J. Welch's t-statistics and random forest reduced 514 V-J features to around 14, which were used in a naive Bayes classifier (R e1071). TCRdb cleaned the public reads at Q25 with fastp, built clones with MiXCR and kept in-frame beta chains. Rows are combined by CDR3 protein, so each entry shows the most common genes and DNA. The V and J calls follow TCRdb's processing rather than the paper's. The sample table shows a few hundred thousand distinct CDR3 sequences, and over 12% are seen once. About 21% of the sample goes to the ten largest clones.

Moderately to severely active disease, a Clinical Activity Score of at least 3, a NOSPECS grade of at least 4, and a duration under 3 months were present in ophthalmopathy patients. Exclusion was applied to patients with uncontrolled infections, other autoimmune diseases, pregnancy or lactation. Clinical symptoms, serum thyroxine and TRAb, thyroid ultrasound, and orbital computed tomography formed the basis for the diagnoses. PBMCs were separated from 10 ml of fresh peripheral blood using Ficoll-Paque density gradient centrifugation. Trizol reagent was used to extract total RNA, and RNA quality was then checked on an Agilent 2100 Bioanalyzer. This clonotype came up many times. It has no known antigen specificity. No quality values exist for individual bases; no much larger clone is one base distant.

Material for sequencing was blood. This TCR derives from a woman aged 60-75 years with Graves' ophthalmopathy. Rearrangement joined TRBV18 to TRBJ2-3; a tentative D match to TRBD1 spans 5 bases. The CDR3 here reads CASSPPGRDTDTQYF. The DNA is TGTGCCAGCTCACCACCGGGCAGGGATACAGATACGCAGTATTTT.